This is a list of T cell receptor beta chains from one sample in a study of blood T cell repertoires in COVID-19. The protocol was immunoSEQ multiplex PCR, while the TCRdb copy is restricted to in-frame clones and leaves out a portion. The sample gives 150,000 to 170,000 clones, 80% to 90% of which show up once; 8.3% is in the top ten. Input material: peripheral blood. The receptor source for this set is a woman aged 55-69 years with COVID-19, enrolled during active disease. The CDR3 runs from the conserved cysteine through the conserved F or W. The D gene is left open where the match is weak. The size field is filled for only some rows; it gives once, few, many or a size class.

CDR3 length: 15; J gene: TRBJ2-2; D gene: TRBD1; V gene: TRBV14; clone size: few; CDR3 DNA: TGTGCCAGCAGCCGGGCAGGGGGCATCACCGGGGAGCTGTTTTTT; CDR3 protein: CASSRAGGITGELFF
CDR3 length: 14; J gene: TRBJ1-1; D gene: NA; V gene: TRBV7-9; clone size: NA; CDR3 DNA: TGTGCCAGCAGCTTGGGGGCGGCGAACACTGAAGCTTTCTTT; CDR3 protein: CASSLGAANTEAFF
CDR3 length: 10; J gene: TRBJ1-6; D gene: NA; V gene: TRBV11-2; clone size: NA; CDR3 DNA: TGTGCCAGCAGCTCCCTACCCCTCCACTTT; CDR3 protein: CASSSLPLHF
CDR3 length: 13; J gene: TRBJ1-1; D gene: NA; V gene: TRBV6-1; clone size: NA; CDR3 DNA: TGTGCCAGCAGTGAGCGGGGGAGGACTGAAGCTTTCTTT; CDR3 protein: CASSERGRTEAFF
CDR3 length: 13; J gene: TRBJ1-4; D gene: NA; V gene: TRBV19; clone size: few; CDR3 DNA: TGTGCCAGTAGTCCGGGGAGACATGAAAAACTGTTTTTT; CDR3 protein: CASSPGRHEKLFF
CDR3 length: 13; J gene: TRBJ1-1; D gene: TRBD1; V gene: TRBV13; clone size: few; CDR3 DNA: TGTGCCAGCAGCGGACAGGACAATCTTGAAGCTTTCTTT; CDR3 protein: CASSGQDNLEAFF
CDR3 length: 14; J gene: TRBJ2-1; D gene: NA; V gene: TRBV11-3; clone size: NA; CDR3 DNA: TGTGCCAGCAGCTTAGATCGGGGAGTTGATGAGCAGTTCTTC; CDR3 protein: CASSLDRGVDEQFF
CDR3 length: 13; J gene: TRBJ1-2; D gene: NA; V gene: TRBV5-4; clone size: NA; CDR3 DNA: TGTGCCAGCAGCTCGCCAAACCGGGATGGCTACACCTTC; CDR3 protein: CASSSPNRDGYTF
CDR3 length: 18; J gene: TRBJ1-5; D gene: TRBD1; V gene: TRBV6-4; clone size: NA; CDR3 DNA: TGTGCCAGCAGTGCAGGTAGGGGGACAGGGAGGCCTAAGCAGCCCCAGCATTTT; CDR3 protein: CASSAGRGTGRPKQPQHF
CDR3 length: 17; J gene: TRBJ1-4; D gene: NA; V gene: TRBV6-1; clone size: NA; CDR3 DNA: TGTGCCAGCAGTGATCTCCGTCTTGGAGGGAGGAATGAAAAACTGTTTTTT; CDR3 protein: CASSDLRLGGRNEKLFF
CDR3 length: 16; J gene: TRBJ1-5; D gene: NA; V gene: TRBV7-2; clone size: few; CDR3 DNA: TGTGCCAGCAGCTCCAAGACAGGTTATAGCAATCAGCCCCAGCATTTT; CDR3 protein: CASSSKTGYSNQPQHF
CDR3 length: 13; J gene: TRBJ1-2; D gene: NA; V gene: TRBV6-4; clone size: NA; CDR3 DNA: TGTGCCAGCAGTGACTCCTGGGGGGACGGCTACACCTTC; CDR3 protein: CASSDSWGDGYTF
CDR3 length: 16; J gene: TRBJ2-2; D gene: NA; V gene: TRBV15; clone size: NA; CDR3 DNA: TGTGCCACCAGCAGGGGGCCGGTAGGGCGCACCGGGGAGCTGTTTTTT; CDR3 protein: CATSRGPVGRTGELFF
CDR3 length: 14; J gene: TRBJ2-1; D gene: TRBD2; V gene: TRBV7-2; clone size: NA; CDR3 DNA: TGTGCCAGCAGCTTAGAGGGACTAGCAGGCGAGCAGTTCTTC; CDR3 protein: CASSLEGLAGEQFF
CDR3 length: 16; J gene: TRBJ2-3; D gene: NA; V gene: TRBV14; clone size: NA; CDR3 DNA: TGTGCCAGCAGCCTAGACCGGGACTTTAGTTCAGATACGCAGTATTTT; CDR3 protein: CASSLDRDFSSDTQYF
CDR3 length: 13; J gene: TRBJ1-1; D gene: NA; V gene: TRBV7-3; clone size: NA; CDR3 DNA: TGTGCCAGCAGCTTACTTGTGGCCACTGAAGCTTTCTTT; CDR3 protein: CASSLLVATEAFF
CDR3 length: 14; J gene: TRBJ2-2; D gene: TRBD1; V gene: TRBV7-8; clone size: NA; CDR3 DNA: TGTGCCAGCAGCTACAGGGGACGGGCCGGGGAGCTGTTTTTT; CDR3 protein: CASSYRGRAGELFF
CDR3 length: 14; J gene: TRBJ1-1; D gene: TRBD1; V gene: TRBV7-9; clone size: NA; CDR3 DNA: TGTGCCAGCAGCTTAGAGGGGGCGCTGACTGAAGCTTTCTTT; CDR3 protein: CASSLEGALTEAFF
CDR3 length: 14; J gene: TRBJ1-4; D gene: NA; V gene: TRBV7-8; clone size: NA; CDR3 DNA: TGTGCCAGCAGCTTTGGGGGGAGGAATGAAAAACTGTTTTTT; CDR3 protein: CASSFGGRNEKLFF
CDR3 length: 15; J gene: TRBJ2-2; D gene: TRBD1; V gene: TRBV5-8; clone size: NA; CDR3 DNA: TGTGCCAGCAGTCGGGACAGGGGGAACACCGGGGAGCTGTTTTTT; CDR3 protein: CASSRDRGNTGELFF
CDR3 length: 14; J gene: TRBJ1-2; D gene: NA; V gene: TRBV27; clone size: NA; CDR3 DNA: TGTGCCAGCAGTTTATCGAGTCAGGGGTATGGCTACACCTTC; CDR3 protein: CASSLSSQGYGYTF
CDR3 length: 15; J gene: TRBJ2-2; D gene: TRBD2; V gene: TRBV3-1/TRBV3-2; clone size: NA; CDR3 DNA: TGTGCCAGCAGCAAGACTAGCGTGAACACCGGGGAGCTGTTTTTT; CDR3 protein: CASSKTSVNTGELFF
CDR3 length: 17; J gene: TRBJ2-5; D gene: TRBD2; V gene: TRBV11-2; clone size: few; CDR3 DNA: TGTGCCAGCAGCTTAGAAGTAGGCGGGGGGCTTGAGAAGACCCAGTACTTC; CDR3 protein: CASSLEVGGGLEKTQYF
CDR3 length: 15; J gene: TRBJ1-5; D gene: NA; V gene: TRBV7-6; clone size: NA; CDR3 DNA: TGTGCCAGCAGCTTAGGGGGGGTTAGCAATCAGCCCCAGCATTTT; CDR3 protein: CASSLGGVSNQPQHF
CDR3 length: 15; J gene: TRBJ1-3; D gene: NA; V gene: TRBV3-1/TRBV3-2; clone size: NA; CDR3 DNA: TGTGCCAGCAGCCGCGGTCGCCTTTCTGGAAACACCATATATTTT; CDR3 protein: CASSRGRLSGNTIYF
CDR3 length: 17; J gene: TRBJ2-2; D gene: NA; V gene: TRBV10-3; clone size: NA; CDR3 DNA: TGTGCCATCAGTGAGAACCCTACAGGGATGAACACCGGGGAGCTGTTTTTT; CDR3 protein: CAISENPTGMNTGELFF
CDR3 length: 13; J gene: TRBJ1-1; D gene: NA; V gene: TRBV19; clone size: NA; CDR3 DNA: TGTGCCAGTAGTCTGGTCCGGAGGCCTGAAGCTTTCTTT; CDR3 protein: CASSLVRRPEAFF
CDR3 length: 15; J gene: TRBJ1-6; D gene: NA; V gene: TRBV6-5; clone size: NA; CDR3 DNA: TGTGCCAGCAATGGCAGGCGATTAGATAATTCACCCCTCCACTTT; CDR3 protein: CASNGRRLDNSPLHF
CDR3 length: 12; J gene: TRBJ2-1; D gene: NA; V gene: TRBV10-3; clone size: NA; CDR3 DNA: TGTGCCATCATGGGGGGGCGGAGTGAGCAGTTCTTC; CDR3 protein: CAIMGGRSEQFF